This T cell receptor beta chain was sequenced for a study of OX40 agonist ivuxolimab in advanced cancers. Only a few counts were recorded for this clone. What it recognizes is unknown. Repertoires were generated with immunoSEQ multiplex PCR, while TCRdb's copy carries only in-frame clones and drops some. The table includes 82,000 or so clones, approximately 85% detected once. Study outcomes and limitations: Dosing at 0.1 to 3.0 mg/kg was accompanied by clonal expansion of CD4+ and CD8+ blood T cells by week 6. Researchers report that CD8+ T cells had, on average, more expanded clones than CD4+.

Samples were taken at baseline and on day 1 of cycles 4 and 7. Material: CD4+ or CD8+ T cells sorted from blood, obtained in a trial of the OX40 agonist ivuxolimab. This receptor was obtained from an adult with an advanced solid tumor such as melanoma, head and neck, liver or kidney cancer.

CDR3 amino acids: CASSAAPHGYTF. CDR3 DNA sequence: TGTGCCAGCAGCGCGGCCCCTCACGGCTACACCTTC. The chain links TRBV5-6 to TRBJ1-2; the D is unclear. The germline V gene encodes CDR1 SGHDT and CDR2 YYEEEE. The CDR3 sequence is 12 residues long. V dropped 4 bases and J dropped 8 bases, with 12 bases sitting between them.